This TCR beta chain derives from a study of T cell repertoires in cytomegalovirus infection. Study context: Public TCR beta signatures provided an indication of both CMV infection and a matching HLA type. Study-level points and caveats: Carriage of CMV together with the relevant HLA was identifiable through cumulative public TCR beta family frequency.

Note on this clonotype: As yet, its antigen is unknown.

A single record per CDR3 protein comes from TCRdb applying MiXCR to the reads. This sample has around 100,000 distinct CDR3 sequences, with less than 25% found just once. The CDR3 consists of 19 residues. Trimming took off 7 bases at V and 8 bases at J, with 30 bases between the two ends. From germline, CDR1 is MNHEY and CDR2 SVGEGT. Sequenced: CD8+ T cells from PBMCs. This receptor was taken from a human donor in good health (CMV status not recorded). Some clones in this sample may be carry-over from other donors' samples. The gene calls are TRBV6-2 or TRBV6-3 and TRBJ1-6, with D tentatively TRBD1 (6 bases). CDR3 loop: CASTLSTRDTGRRYSPLHF. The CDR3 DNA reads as TGTGCCAGCACTCTGTCGACCCGGGACACCGGTAGAAGGTATTCACCCCTCCACTTT.